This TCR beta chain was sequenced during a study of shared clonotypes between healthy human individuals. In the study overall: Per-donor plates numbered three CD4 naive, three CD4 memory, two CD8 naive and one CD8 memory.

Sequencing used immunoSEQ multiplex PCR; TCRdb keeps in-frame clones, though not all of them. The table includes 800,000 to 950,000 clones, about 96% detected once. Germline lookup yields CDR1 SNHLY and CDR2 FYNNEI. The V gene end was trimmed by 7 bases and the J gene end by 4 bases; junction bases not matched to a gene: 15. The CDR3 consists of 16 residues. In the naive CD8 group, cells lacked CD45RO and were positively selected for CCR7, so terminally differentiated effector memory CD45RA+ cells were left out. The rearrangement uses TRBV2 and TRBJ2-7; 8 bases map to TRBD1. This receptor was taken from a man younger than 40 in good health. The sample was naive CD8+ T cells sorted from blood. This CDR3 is CASIQTIGTGFYEQYF. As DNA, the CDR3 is TGTGCCAGCATTCAAACTATCGGGACAGGTTTTTACGAGCAGTACTTC.